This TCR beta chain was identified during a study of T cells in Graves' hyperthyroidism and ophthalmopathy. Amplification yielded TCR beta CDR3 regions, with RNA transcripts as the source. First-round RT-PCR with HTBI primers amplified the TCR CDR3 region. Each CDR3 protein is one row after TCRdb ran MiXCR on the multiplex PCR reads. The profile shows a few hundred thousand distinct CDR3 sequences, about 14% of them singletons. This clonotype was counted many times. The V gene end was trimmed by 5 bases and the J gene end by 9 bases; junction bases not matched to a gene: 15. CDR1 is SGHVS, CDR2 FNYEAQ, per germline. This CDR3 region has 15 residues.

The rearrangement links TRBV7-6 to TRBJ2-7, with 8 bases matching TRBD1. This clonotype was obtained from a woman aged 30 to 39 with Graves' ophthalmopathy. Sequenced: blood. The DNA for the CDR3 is TGTGCCAGCAGCACCGACAGGGGCCCGCGTCTCGCGCAGTACTTC. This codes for CASSTDRGPRLAQYF.